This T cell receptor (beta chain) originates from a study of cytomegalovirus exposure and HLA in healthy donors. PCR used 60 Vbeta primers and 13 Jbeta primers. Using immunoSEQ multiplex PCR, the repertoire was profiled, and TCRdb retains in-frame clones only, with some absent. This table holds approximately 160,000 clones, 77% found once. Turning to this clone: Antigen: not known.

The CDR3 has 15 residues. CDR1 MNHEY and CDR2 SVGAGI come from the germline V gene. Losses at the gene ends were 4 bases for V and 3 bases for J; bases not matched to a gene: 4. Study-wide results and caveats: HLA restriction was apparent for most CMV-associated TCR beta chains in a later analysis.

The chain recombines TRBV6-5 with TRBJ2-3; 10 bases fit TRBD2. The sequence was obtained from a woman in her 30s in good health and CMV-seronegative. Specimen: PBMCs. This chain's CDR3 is CASSFVAGGTDTQYF. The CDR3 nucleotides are TGTGCCAGCAGTTTTGTAGCGGGAGGAACAGATACGCAGTATTTT.